The sequence of this TCR beta chain was determined in a study of cytomegalovirus exposure and HLA in healthy donors (dated by TCRdb to between 2016 and 2019). Background on the whole study: According to an earlier analysis of a few hundred of the donors, roughly 180 million T cells yielded approximately 120 million unique TCR beta sequences and about 280 Gb of sequence data. The study combined high-throughput TCR immunosequencing, statistical association of individual TCRs with disease status, and machine learning to predict cytomegalovirus infection status. A later genetic analysis used genome-wide SNP genotypes for about 60% of the roughly 700 donors, treating that subset as a discovery cohort. Roughly 290 gigabases of sequencing data and around 80 million unique TCR sequences made up an early release that covered 500 to 700 HLA-typed donors. Roughly five DR-DQ haplotypes were handled as single units for association and clustering, since linkage in the cohort was strong. In an earlier analysis of roughly 600 of the donors, high-throughput TCR beta sequencing was used to judge whether each TCR beta V gene segment behaved as functional or pseudogenic. The number of typed donors differed by locus: about 620-640 for A, B, C, DRB1 and DQB1; 500 to 550 for DQA1; approximately 600 for DPA1; and about 470 for DPB1. Using immunosequencing, the study profiled T cell repertoires from around 670 subjects and related those repertoires to cytomegalovirus serostatus. Donor age, sex, ethnicity and CMV serostatus were compiled together with the repertoire data. HLA typing covered class I and class II loci at four-digit resolution. To study patterns of TCR occurrence, a later analysis re-analyzed previously published TCR beta repertoires from 600 to 750 donors and added high-resolution HLA genotyping. Among some 400 genotyped donors of the cohort, an average of around 220,000 unique TCR beta nucleotide sequences was sequenced per donor, of which 15% to 20% were non-productive. The aim of the study was to test whether cataloging public T cell receptors could identify signatures of past pathogen exposure. Rather than using new phenotypic data, the later analysis identified candidate immune exposures from TCR beta sequences and from how often those sequences occurred across donors. A separate validation cohort of 100 to 150 different subjects was used in addition to the roughly 670-subject first cohort. Of the roughly 390 genotyped donors, roughly 85% fell in the genetic ancestry cluster associated with self-reported Caucasian donors. All discovery cohort repertoires had been generated on a single sequencing platform. Results the study describes overall, beyond this receptor: A later genetic analysis associated a missense DCLRE1C variant with V-gene and J-gene trimming of TCR beta chains, and an independent cohort replicated the association. Some IMGT-functional V segments, including TRBV6-2 and TRBV6-3, could not be told apart with the 87-base-pair reads, so those segments were excluded. A total of roughly 160 TCR beta chains were listed by the study as associated with cytomegalovirus. For the cohort, immune exposure information was limited to CMV serostatus. A further reported finding was that TCR beta sequences accurately predicted the HLA-A and HLA-B alleles for most subjects in the first cohort. Linkage disequilibrium might explain the correlated functional status among segregating V segments, but an unknown experimental factor could not be ruled out. Only TCR beta chains were sequenced in this cohort, and the absence of alpha or paired-chain data limited detectable features. In an earlier analysis of roughly 500 of the donors, most TCR beta V segments appeared in productive rearrangements about 87% or about 30% of the time, broadly matching IMGT annotations. Because some donors lacked HLA typing at each locus, the association tests relied only on the typed subset. About 17 rarely observed V segments, including chromosome 9 orphons, were excluded from the earlier analysis of several hundred of the donors because counts were too low. Most CMV-associated TCR beta chains appeared to be HLA-restricted in a later analysis, and the HLA associations seemed to be driven largely by CMV exposure. In a later analysis, HLA-associated TCR beta chains showed more clonal expansion and lower generation probabilities than non-associated chains that were equally common. A later analysis reported that several top co-occurrence clusters appeared linked to parvovirus B19, influenza, CMV and Epstein-Barr virus. The authors suggested that the approach could potentially be extended to other disease states and immunological phenotypes. At a false discovery rate of 0.05, a later analysis linked around 17,000 TCR beta sequences to specific HLA alleles. The classifier was reported to diagnose cytomegalovirus status with high specificity and sensitivity in both the original and validation cohorts. Most TCR sequences were seen in very few donors, while some public TCRs were found in many individuals. Sequencing depth was assumed to be roughly uniform across donors in the presence/absence analyses, though that assumption may not hold. A group of highly shared sequence variants was considered likely to be a technical artifact of the sequencing pipeline. A few of the identified cytomegalovirus-associated TCR beta chains were confirmed in vitro to be specific for cytomegalovirus antigens. According to a later analysis, TCR association rates differed among HLA loci, with DRB1 alleles showing the most associated TCRs and HLA-C alleles showing the fewest. According to a later genetic analysis, donors in an Asian-associated ancestry cluster had fewer N-insertions in productive TCRs than the approximately 710-donor mean. When HLA alleles, especially DR and DQ, strongly co-occurred, attributing TCR associations to individual alleles was difficult.

Libraries were made using the immunoSEQ multiplex PCR assay. For the multiplex PCR, a mixture combining 60 forward primers for TCR Vbeta segments and 13 reverse primers for TCR Jbeta segments was used. A multiplex PCR assay on genomic DNA amplified the CDR3 region of rearranged TCR beta genes. Amplified TCR beta libraries were sequenced as 87-base-pair reads on the Illumina HiSeq System. Per the original workflow: A later analysis counted approximately 74 million unique TCR beta chains across the 500 to 850 repertoires, and around 9.9 million of these chains were shared by at least two donors. To remove PCR and sequencing errors, raw reads were error-corrected and collapsed into unique sequences using a nearest-neighbor algorithm that merged closely related sequences. To assign V, D and J gene segments, CDR3 sequences were aligned to IMGT reference sequences. For a sequence to be retained, a match of at least six nucleotides was required to both a V gene segment and a J gene segment. A rearrangement counted as productive if the CDR3 had no stop codons and remained in frame with V and J, and every other rearrangement counted as non-productive. CDR3 was defined by IMGT convention, running from the second conserved V-encoded cysteine to the conserved J-encoded phenylalanine. The earlier analysis of about 590 of the donors excluded sequences that lacked an unambiguous match to a single V gene segment. In an earlier analysis of several hundred of the donors, V segments were called functional above 56.7% productive rearrangements and were called segregating when the between-donor standard deviation exceeded 5%. To diagnose cytomegalovirus status from the catalog of TCR beta chain sequences, a statistical classification framework was built. V and J gene assignment, in a later analysis, came from comparing TCR nucleotide sequences with IMGT/GENE-DB human TR gene sequences. The TCRdist pipeline was used in a later analysis to assign CDR3 sequences and most-parsimonious VDJ recombination scenarios. In a later analysis, each TCR beta chain was defined by its CDR3 amino acid sequence together with its V-gene family, and reads lacking a unique V-gene family were excluded. In a later analysis, around 650 highly shared, low-generation-probability nucleotide sequences were removed to address suspected cross-contamination and a sequencing artifact. A later analysis calculated a clonal expansion index for each public chain from normalized within-repertoire ranks of inferred template counts. Generation probabilities in a later analysis came from a VDJ recombination model fitted to out-of-frame rearrangements, and those results were checked against IGoR. Hypergeometric tests were used in a later analysis to score TCR-TCR, TCR-HLA and TCR-CMV co-occurrence, with a repertoire-size bias correction applied to the TCR pairs. In a later analysis, false discovery rates were estimated by permuting HLA or CMV assignments 20 times. In a later analysis, co-occurring TCRs were grouped using DBSCAN, and TCRdist sequence similarity was added for clustering within HLA-allele-positive subsets. For co-occurrence clustering, repertoires with fewer than 30,000 or more than 120,000 public chains were excluded, along with 4 to 6 repertoires with anomalous nucleotide sharing. TCRdb mirrors the immuneACCESS table, restricted to in-frame sequences. Some clones are absent from its copies; in checked studies, under half trace to an unresolved V gene, and the reason for the others is unknown. D and trimming were read from the DNA, whereas the V and J calls and clone size are those reported in that table. Within this sample are over 200,000 clones, with 85% to 90% of them counted one time only. Roughly 1% of the sample rests with the top ten.

V and J are truncated by 3 bases and 8 bases respectively, leaving an intervening sequence of 9 bases. From a lookup of the germline V gene, CDR1 and CDR2 are SGHRS and YFSETQ. From the cysteine through the phenylalanine, the CDR3 covers 13 amino acids. Just the 39-base CDR3 DNA is kept, in frame starting at base 1. The cohort was made up of roughly 670 healthy bone marrow donors. At the time of sampling, every cohort member was nominally healthy, though immune exposures that went unrecorded were likely present. The donor was CMV seronegative and belonged to the group of 352 seronegative cohort members. A peripheral blood sample was collected from each donor, and TCR beta sequencing was performed on peripheral blood mononuclear cells. The Qiagen DNeasy Blood Extraction Kit was used to extract genomic DNA from the blood cell samples. With regard to this clone: Its specific antigen is unknown. There are no base qualities to consult, and no much larger clone falls within one base.

The chain employs TRBV5-1 and TRBJ1-6; a tentative D call is TRBD1 (5 bases match). Source material: PBMCs. The receptor was derived from a woman aged 18-29 years in good health and CMV-seronegative. Read as DNA, the sequence is TGCGCCAGCAGCTCAGGGCAATATTCACCCCTCCACTTT. This sequence encodes CASSSGQYSPLHF.